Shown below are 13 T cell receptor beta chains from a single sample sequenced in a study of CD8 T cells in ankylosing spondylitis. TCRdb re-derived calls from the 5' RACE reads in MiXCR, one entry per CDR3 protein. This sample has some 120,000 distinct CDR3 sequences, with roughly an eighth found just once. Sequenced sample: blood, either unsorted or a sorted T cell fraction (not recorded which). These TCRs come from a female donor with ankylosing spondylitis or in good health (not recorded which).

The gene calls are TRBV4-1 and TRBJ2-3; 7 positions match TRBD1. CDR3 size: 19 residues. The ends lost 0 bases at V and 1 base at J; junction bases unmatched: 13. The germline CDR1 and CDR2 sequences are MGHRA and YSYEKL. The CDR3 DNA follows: TGCGCCAGCAGCCAAGAAGAGGGGGCGACGGAGTCGGGCACAGATACGCAGTATTTT. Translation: CASSQEEGATESGTDTQYF.

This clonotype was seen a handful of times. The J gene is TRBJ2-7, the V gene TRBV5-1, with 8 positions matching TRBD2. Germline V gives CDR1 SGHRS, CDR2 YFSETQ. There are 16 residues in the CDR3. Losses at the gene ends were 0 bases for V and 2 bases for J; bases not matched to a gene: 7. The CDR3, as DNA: TGCGCCAGCAGCTTGGCACTCAGCGGGAGTACCTACGAGCAGTACTTC. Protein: CASSLALSGSTYEQYF. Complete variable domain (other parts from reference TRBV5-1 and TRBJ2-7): KAGVTQTPRYLIKTRGQQVTLSCSPISGHRSVSWYQQTPGQGLQFLFEYFSETQRNKGNFPGRFSGRQFSNSRSEMNVSTLELGDSALYLCASSLALSGSTYEQYFGPGTRLTVT.

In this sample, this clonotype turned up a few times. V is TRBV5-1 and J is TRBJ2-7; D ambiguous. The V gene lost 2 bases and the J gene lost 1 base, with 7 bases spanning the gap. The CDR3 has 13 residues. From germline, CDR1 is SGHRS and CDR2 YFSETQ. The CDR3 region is CASSFAQSYEQYF. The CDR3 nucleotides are TGCGCCAGCAGCTTCGCACAATCCTACGAGCAGTACTTC.

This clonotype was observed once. The CDR3, as DNA: TGTGCCAGCAGTCCCCCTGGGACAGGGAACACTGAAGCTTTCTTT. Residues: CASSPPGTGNTEAFF. The rearrangement joins TRBV28 to TRBJ1-1, with TRBD1 matching over 8 bases. The trim removed 5 bases at V and 1 base at J, leaving 6 bases unmatched. The V gene's germline CDR1 is MDHEN and CDR2 SYDVKM. The CDR3 covers 15 residues.

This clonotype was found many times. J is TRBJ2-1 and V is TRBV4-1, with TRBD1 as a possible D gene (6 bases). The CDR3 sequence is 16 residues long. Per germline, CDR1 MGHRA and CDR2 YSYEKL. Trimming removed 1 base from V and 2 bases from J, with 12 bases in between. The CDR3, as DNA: TGCGCCAGCAGCCAAGGGCTCTGGGACACCTACAATGAGCAGTTCTTC. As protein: CASSQGLWDTYNEQFF.

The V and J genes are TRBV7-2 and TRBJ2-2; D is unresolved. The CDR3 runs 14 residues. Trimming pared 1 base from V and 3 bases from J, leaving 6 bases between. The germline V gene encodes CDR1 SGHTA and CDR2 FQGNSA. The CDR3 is CASSLVYYTGELFF. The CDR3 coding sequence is TGTGCCAGCAGCTTAGTCTATTACACCGGGGAGCTGTTTTTT.

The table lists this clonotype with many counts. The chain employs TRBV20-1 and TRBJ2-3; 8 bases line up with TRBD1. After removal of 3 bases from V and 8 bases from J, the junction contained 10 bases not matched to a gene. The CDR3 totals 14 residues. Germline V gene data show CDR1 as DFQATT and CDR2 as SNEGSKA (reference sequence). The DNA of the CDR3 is TGCAGTGCTAGGGTGACAGGGGTTTCGCCTACGCAGTATTTT. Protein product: CSARVTGVSPTQYF.

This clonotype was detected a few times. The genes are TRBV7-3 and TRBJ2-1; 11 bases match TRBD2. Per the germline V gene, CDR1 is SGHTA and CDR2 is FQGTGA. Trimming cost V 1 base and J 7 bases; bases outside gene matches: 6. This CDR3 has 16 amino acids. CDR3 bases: TGTGCCAGCAGCTTAAGCGTAGCGGGAGGGAGAAATGAGCAGTTCTTC. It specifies CASSLSVAGGRNEQFF.

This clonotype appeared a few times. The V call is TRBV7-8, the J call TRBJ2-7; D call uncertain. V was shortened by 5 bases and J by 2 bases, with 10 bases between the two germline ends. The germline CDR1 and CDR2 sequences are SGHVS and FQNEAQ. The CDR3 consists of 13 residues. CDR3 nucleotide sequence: TGTGCCAGCAGCCCCCCGATGGCCTACGAGCAGTACTTC. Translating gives CASSPPMAYEQYF.

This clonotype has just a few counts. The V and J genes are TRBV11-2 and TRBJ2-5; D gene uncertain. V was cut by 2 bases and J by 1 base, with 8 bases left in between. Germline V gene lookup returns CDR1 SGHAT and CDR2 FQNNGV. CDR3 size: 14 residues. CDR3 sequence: CASSLKGRQETQYF. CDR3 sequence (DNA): TGTGCCAGCAGCTTAAAAGGACGCCAAGAGACCCAGTACTTC.

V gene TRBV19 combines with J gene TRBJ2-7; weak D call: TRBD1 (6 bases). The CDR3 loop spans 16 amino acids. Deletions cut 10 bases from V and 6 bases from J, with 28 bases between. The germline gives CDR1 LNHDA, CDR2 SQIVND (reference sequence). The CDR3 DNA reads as TGTGCCACCGGGACACTGGGAGCAATTGAGGGCAGCGAGCAGTACTTC. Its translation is CATGTLGAIEGSEQYF.

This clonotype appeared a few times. The CDR3 reads CSVESASSGDTQYF. The CDR3 bases are TGCAGCGTTGAATCCGCTAGCTCCGGAGATACGCAGTATTTT. The chain recombines TRBV29-1 with TRBJ2-3; D might be TRBD2 (5 bases). Trimming pared 2 bases from V and 5 bases from J, leaving 14 bases between. This CDR3 has 14 residues. The germline gives CDR1 SQVTM, CDR2 ANQGSEA.

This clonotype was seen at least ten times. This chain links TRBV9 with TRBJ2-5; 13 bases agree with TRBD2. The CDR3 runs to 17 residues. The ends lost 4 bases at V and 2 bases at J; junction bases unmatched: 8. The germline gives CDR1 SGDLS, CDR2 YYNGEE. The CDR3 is CASSLTTSGRSQETQYF. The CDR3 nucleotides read TGTGCCAGCAGCCTCACGACTAGCGGGAGGTCGCAAGAGACCCAGTACTTC.